One sample yielded the 31 T cell receptor beta chains listed below, sequenced in a study of blood T cell repertoires in COVID-19. Sequenced by immunoSEQ multiplex PCR; TCRdb stores in-frame clones only, minus some. The table lists 55,000 to 90,000 clones, around 81% of them singletons. The sequencing sample was made of peripheral blood. The receptors derive from a woman aged 55-69 years with acute or convalescent COVID-19.

The gene calls are TRBV11-2 and TRBJ1-6; D is perhaps TRBD1 (5 bases). Germline V gene sequence: CDR1 SGHAT, CDR2 FQNNGV. V was pared by 1 base and J by 6 bases, with 10 bases between. CDR3 size: 15 residues. The CDR3 DNA follows: TGTGCCAGCAGCTTAGTTTCAGGGATTAATTCACCCCTCCACTTT. Translated, it gives CASSLVSGINSPLHF.

This rearrangement joins TRBV6-5 to TRBJ1-2; the match to TRBD1 covers 8 bases. CDR1 and CDR2 from the germline V gene are MNHEY and SVGAGI. Trimming at V came to 6 bases and at J to 11 bases, leaving 17 bases not matched to a gene. CDR3 length: 15 residues. The CDR3 region has the DNA TGTGCCAGCAGCGCCGGCGGGGACAGGACCTTGGGGTACACCTTC. Encoded protein: CASSAGGDRTLGYTF.

V and J are TRBV7-8 and TRBJ1-2; 8 nucleotides line up with TRBD1. The germline V gene has CDR1 SGHVS and CDR2 FQNEAQ. The V gene end was trimmed by 5 bases and the J gene end by 4 bases; junction bases not matched to a gene: 9. The CDR3 is 15 residues long. This CDR3 reads CASSPVDRGSYGYTF. The DNA of the CDR3 is TGTGCCAGCAGCCCAGTAGACAGGGGAAGCTATGGCTACACCTTC. Based on the CDR3 plus reference TRBV7-8 and TRBJ1-2, the full variable domain is GAGVSQSPRYKVAKRGQDVALRCDPISGHVSLFWYQQALGQGPEFLTYFQNEAQLDKSGLPSDRFFAERPEGSVSTLKIQRTQQEDSAVYLCASSPVDRGSYGYTFGSGTRLTVV.

The rearrangement joins TRBV11-2 to TRBJ2-1; the match to TRBD1 covers 8 bases. V trimming: 5 bases; J trimming: 1 base; junction bases outside the gene matches: 10. Germline-derived CDR1 and CDR2 are SGHAT and FQNNGV. The CDR3 extends over 17 amino acids. The CDR3 sequence is CASSGTGTGSSYNEQFF. For the CDR3, the DNA is TGTGCCAGCAGCGGCACCGGGACAGGAAGTTCCTACAATGAGCAGTTCTTC.

The J gene is TRBJ1-1, the V gene TRBV6-5; possibly TRBD1 for D (6 bases). The germline V and J ends were trimmed by 6 bases and 0 bases, with 11 bases remaining between them. This CDR3 has 14 residues. Germline V gene lookup returns CDR1 MNHEY and CDR2 SVGAGI. The CDR3 is CASRAGHLNTEAFF. For the CDR3, the DNA is TGTGCCAGCAGAGCGGGACACTTGAACACTGAAGCTTTCTTT.

This clone was detected only once. This chain connects TRBV4-1 to TRBJ1-2; TRBD1 might be the D (6 bases). The V gene's germline CDR1 is MGHRA and CDR2 YSYEKL. CDR3 length equals 15 residues. V shed 0 bases and J shed 3 bases, with 11 bases lying between them. CDR3 amino acids: CASSQEGAGDYGYTF. The CDR3 nucleotides read TGCGCCAGCAGCCAAGAAGGGGCAGGGGACTATGGCTACACCTTC.

This chain uses TRBV18 with TRBJ1-2, with 8 positions matching TRBD1. The CDR3 is 17 amino acids. V lost 5 bases to trimming and J lost 7 bases; unmatched junction nucleotides: 18. From germline, CDR1 is KGHSH and CDR2 LQKENI. Here the CDR3 DNA reads TGTGCCAGCTCAACTGGACAGGGAGCCTCTACTAGAGGTGGCTACACCTTC. This translates into CASSTGQGASTRGGYTF.

J is TRBJ1-2 and V is TRBV19, with D maybe TRBD1 (6 bases). Trimming left V 5 bases short and J 4 bases short, with 17 bases between. This CDR3 has 15 amino acids. Germline-derived CDR1 and CDR2 are LNHDA and SQIVND (reference sequence). This CDR3 reads CASSGNRDGFYGYTF. CDR3 DNA: TGTGCCAGTAGTGGGAACAGGGACGGGTTCTATGGCTACACCTTC.

This rearrangement joins TRBV21-1 to TRBJ2-3; TRBD2 reflects the table's D call only, with no check against the DNA. TRBV21-1 counts as a pseudogene. The CDR3 loop spans 14 amino acids. The CDR3 nucleotides read TGTGCCAGCAGCAAAGATTGCCGAGGGGATACGCAGTATTTT. Its translation: CASSKDCRGDTQYF.

This sequence joins TRBV5-1 and TRBJ2-3; 8 bases match TRBD2. Germline V gene lookup returns CDR1 SGHRS and CDR2 YFSETQ. The CDR3 is 15 residues long. Trimming at V came to 4 bases and at J to 0 bases, leaving 4 bases not matched to a gene. CDR3 amino acids: CASSDGGVSTDTQYF. CDR3 DNA sequence: TGCGCCAGCAGCGACGGGGGGGTTAGCACAGATACGCAGTATTTT.

The gene calls are TRBV18 and TRBJ2-2; 7 positions agree with TRBD1. The CDR3 loop spans 15 amino acids. V shed 3 bases, J shed 0 bases, and the junction held 1 base outside the gene matches. Germline assignment: CDR1 KGHSH and CDR2 LQKENI. This CDR3 is CASSPGQTNTGELFF. CDR3 nucleotide sequence: TGTGCCAGCTCACCGGGACAGACGAACACCGGGGAGCTGTTTTTT.

The chain is built from TRBV30 and TRBJ1-2; 9 bases map to TRBD1. With V trimmed by 7 bases and J by 8 bases, 17 bases remained unmatched. This CDR3 is 15 amino acids long. Germline V gene data show CDR1 as GTSNPN and CDR2 as SVGIG (reference sequence). CDR3 sequence reads: CAFLIRAGQGDGYTF. Written as DNA, the CDR3 is TGTGCCTTCTTGATTCGGGCGGGACAGGGTGACGGCTACACCTTC.

The V call is TRBV7-9, the J call TRBJ2-3, with a weak D call TRBD2 (6 bases). V dropped 0 bases and J dropped 5 bases, with 9 bases sitting between them. From germline, CDR1 is SEHNR and CDR2 FQNEAQ (reference sequence). CDR3 length: 14 residues. The DNA of the CDR3 is TGTGCCAGCAGCTTAGCGGAGGGGATAGATACGCAGTATTTT. This encodes CASSLAEGIDTQYF.

This clone came up once. This sequence joins TRBV12-3 or TRBV12-4 and TRBJ1-1, with D unresolved. Trimming removed 2 bases at V and 6 bases at J, with 7 bases between. CDR3 size: 12 residues. CDR3 sequence (DNA): TGTGCCAGCAGTTTATTGGCGGCTGAAGCTTTCTTT. This encodes CASSLLAAEAFF.

This chain joins TRBV5-4 and TRBJ2-5; D is perhaps TRBD2 (6 bases). Per germline, CDR1 SGHNT and CDR2 YYREEE (reference sequence). With 6 bases removed from V and 4 bases from J, the gap between germline ends came to 13 bases. This CDR3 spans 13 amino acids. CDR3 sequence reads: CASNRRGGETQYF. CDR3 sequence (DNA): TGTGCCAGCAATCGGCGGGGAGGAGAGACCCAGTACTTC.

This chain joins TRBV20-1 and TRBJ2-7; 7 bases align to TRBD1. V lost 3 bases to trimming and J lost 0 bases; unmatched junction nucleotides: 8. The CDR3 spans 15 residues. CDR1 DFQATT and CDR2 SNEGSKA come from the germline V gene (reference sequence). The CDR3 sequence is CSASTGTAPSYEQYF. The CDR3 DNA reads TGCAGTGCTAGTACCGGGACAGCCCCCTCCTACGAGCAGTACTTC.

This sequence joins TRBV5-6 and TRBJ1-2; D may be TRBD1 (5 bases). With 2 bases removed from V and 4 bases from J, the gap between germline ends came to 12 bases. The V gene's germline CDR1 is SGHDT and CDR2 YYEEEE. The CDR3 length is 14 residues. The CDR3 DNA reads TGTGCCAGCAGCTTTGGCGGGGGGACCTATGGCTACACCTTC. Translated: CASSFGGGTYGYTF.

This clone was seen a single time. J is TRBJ1-2 and V is TRBV6-1; maybe TRBD1 (5 bases). V lost 1 base to trimming and J lost 7 bases, with 10 bases between them. Germline V CDR1 and CDR2: MNHNS, SASEGT. The CDR3 totals 13 residues. CDR3 in amino acids: CASSEGEQGGYTF. CDR3 DNA sequence: TGTGCCAGCAGTGAAGGAGAGCAGGGTGGCTACACCTTC.

The V and J genes are TRBV6-6 and TRBJ2-3, with TRBD1 as a possible D gene (5 bases). The CDR3 consists of 15 residues. Per germline, CDR1 MNHNY and CDR2 SVGAGI (reference sequence). The V gene lost 6 bases and the J gene lost 2 bases, with 15 bases spanning the gap. The CDR3 here is CASRDRRQPTDTQYF. CDR3 sequence (DNA): TGTGCCAGCAGGGATCGTCGACAGCCCACAGATACGCAGTATTTT.

The chain recombines TRBV11-3 with TRBJ2-1; maybe TRBD2 (5 bases). CDR1 and CDR2 from the germline V gene are SGHNT and YENEEA. V lost 6 bases and J 6 bases, leaving 12 bases between the germline ends. The CDR3 loop spans 13 amino acids. The CDR3 loop is CASSMRVGNEQFF. The CDR3 bases are TGTGCCAGCAGTATGAGGGTCGGCAATGAGCAGTTCTTC.

The chain uses TRBV7-2 and TRBJ2-1; 8 nucleotides align to TRBD2. The CDR3 extends over 15 amino acids. V was pared by 3 bases and J by 7 bases, with 8 bases of the junction left unmatched. Germline V gene lookup returns CDR1 SGHTA and CDR2 FQGNSA. In DNA form, the CDR3 reads TGTGCCAGCAGCTTGAAGTTAGCGGGAAAGAATGAGCAGTTCTTC. Amino acids: CASSLKLAGKNEQFF.

Here the CDR3 DNA reads TGTGCCAGTAGTACCATCAGGGTCCATGGCTACACCTTC. It yields the protein CASSTIRVHGYTF. This sequence joins TRBV19 and TRBJ1-2, with TRBD1 as a possible D gene (5 bases). In germline, CDR1 is LNHDA, CDR2 SQIVND (reference sequence). V shed 4 bases and J shed 6 bases, with 12 bases lying between them. The CDR3 spans 13 residues.

V gene TRBV19 combines with J gene TRBJ2-2, with 10 bases that match TRBD1. Trimming at V came to 6 bases and at J to 6 bases, leaving 10 bases not matched to a gene. The V gene's germline CDR1 is LNHDA and CDR2 SQIVND (reference sequence). The CDR3 contains 16 residues. The CDR3 sequence: CASRSPGTGEAGELFF. In nucleotides, the CDR3 is TGTGCCAGTAGATCACCTGGGACAGGGGAAGCCGGGGAGCTGTTTTTT.

This clone has a single count. The chain is built from TRBV6-4 and TRBJ1-1; the D gene is possibly TRBD1 (5 bases). Germline V lookup: CDR1 MRHNA, CDR2 SNTAGT. Trimming pared 0 bases from V and 6 bases from J, leaving 17 bases between. The CDR3 is 16 amino acids. CDR3 in DNA: TGTGCCAGCAGTGACTCGACACAGGTCCCGAGCGCTGAAGCTTTCTTT. Translated: CASSDSTQVPSAEAFF.

This sequence joins TRBV9 and TRBJ2-6; D is ambiguous. The CDR3 length is 15 residues. Looked up from germline, CDR1 is SGDLS and CDR2 is YYNGEE. V was cut by 4 bases and J by 3 bases, with 11 bases left in between. The CDR3 loop reads CASSPGFFGANVLTF. The CDR3 DNA follows: TGTGCCAGCAGCCCTGGCTTCTTTGGGGCCAACGTCCTGACTTTC.

V gene TRBV18 combines with J gene TRBJ1-1; 9 bases fit TRBD1. Germline V gives CDR1 KGHSH, CDR2 LQKENI. The CDR3 is 16 amino acids. V gave up 0 bases and J gave up 0 bases; unmatched junction bases: 2. CDR3 DNA: TGTGCCAGCTCACCACCGACAGGGGGGTTGAACACTGAAGCTTTCTTT. It encodes CASSPPTGGLNTEAFF.

The chain has TRBV6-6 and TRBJ1-1; D remains ambiguous. V gave up 4 bases and J gave up 5 bases, with 17 bases separating them. The CDR3 has 15 residues. Germline V gene lookup returns CDR1 MNHNY and CDR2 SVGAGI (reference sequence). This CDR3 reads CASSSGKTPWTEAFF. The DNA of the CDR3 is TGTGCCAGCAGTTCCGGGAAGACCCCGTGGACTGAAGCTTTCTTT.

V is TRBV3-1 (or the pseudogene TRBV3-2) and J is TRBJ2-7; D remains ambiguous. Per germline, CDR1 LGHDT and CDR2 YNNKEL (reference sequence). V shed 1 base and J shed 0 bases, with 10 bases lying between them. The CDR3 is 15 amino acids. CDR3 in amino acids: CASSQARGLSYEQYF. The CDR3 nucleotides are TGTGCCAGCAGCCAAGCTCGAGGCCTCTCCTACGAGCAGTACTTC.

The chain joins TRBV3-1 (or the pseudogene TRBV3-2) to TRBJ1-1; 7 positions match TRBD1. This CDR3 is 12 amino acids long. The V gene end was trimmed by 8 bases and the J gene end by 5 bases; junction bases not matched to a gene: 5. The germline V gene has CDR1 LGHDT and CDR2 YNNKEL (reference sequence). The CDR3 DNA reads as TGTGCCAGCGGCCCGGGACAGACTGAAGCTTTCTTT. This translates into CASGPGQTEAFF.

The genes are TRBV30 and TRBJ1-2; D remains unclear. Between the trimmed V and J ends, which lost 3 bases and 8 bases, there was a span of 13 bases. The CDR3 consists of 12 residues. Germline-derived CDR1 and CDR2 are GTSNPN and SVGIG (reference sequence). This CDR3 reads CAWRQSRRGYTF. CDR3 in DNA: TGTGCCTGGAGACAGAGCCGCAGAGGCTACACCTTC.

This clone was counted between two and nine times. V usage is TRBV5-1 and J usage is TRBJ1-3, with TRBD1 matching 9 bases. CDR1 is SGHRS and CDR2 is YFSETQ in the germline V gene. This CDR3 is built from 15 residues. The junction had 5 bases not matched to a gene; V was cut back by 4 bases and J by 3 bases. The CDR3 DNA reads TGCGCCAGCAGCGGGATGACAGGGGGTGGAAACACCATATATTTT. Its translation: CASSGMTGGGNTIYF.